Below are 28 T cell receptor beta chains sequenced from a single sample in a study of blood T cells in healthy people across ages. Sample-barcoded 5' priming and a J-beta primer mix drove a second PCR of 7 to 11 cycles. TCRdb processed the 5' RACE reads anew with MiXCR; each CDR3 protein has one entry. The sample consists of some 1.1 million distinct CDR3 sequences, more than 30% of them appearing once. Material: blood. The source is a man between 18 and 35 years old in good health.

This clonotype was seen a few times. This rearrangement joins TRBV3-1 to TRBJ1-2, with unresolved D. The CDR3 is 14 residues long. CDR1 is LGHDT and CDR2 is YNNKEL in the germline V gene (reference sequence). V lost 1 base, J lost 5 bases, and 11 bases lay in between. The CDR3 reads CASSQGSGSYGYTF. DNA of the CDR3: TGTGCCAGCAGCCAAGGATCCGGAAGTTATGGCTACACCTTC. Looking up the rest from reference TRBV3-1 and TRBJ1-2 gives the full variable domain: DTAVSQTPKYLVTQMGNDKSIKCEQNLGHDTMYWYKQDSKKFLKIMFSYNNKELIINETVPNRFSPKSPDKAHLNLHINSLELGDSAVYFCASSQGSGSYGYTFGSGTRLTVV.

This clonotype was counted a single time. CDR3 nucleotides: TGTGCCAGCAGCTCGAGACAGACCCAAGAGACCCAGTTCTTC. Translating gives CASSSRQTQETQFF. The chain uses TRBV13 and TRBJ2-5; D perhaps matches TRBD1 (5 bases). TRBJ2-1 matches the DNA end more closely, so the J call is doubtful. The germline gives CDR1 PRHDT, CDR2 FYEKMQ (reference sequence). The CDR3 extends over 14 amino acids.

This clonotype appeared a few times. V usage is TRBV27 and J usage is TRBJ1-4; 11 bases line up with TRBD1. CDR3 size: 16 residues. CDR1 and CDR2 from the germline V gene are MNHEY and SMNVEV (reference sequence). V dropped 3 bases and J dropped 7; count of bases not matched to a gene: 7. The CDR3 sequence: CASSLIRTGGSEKLFF. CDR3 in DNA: TGTGCCAGCAGTTTGATCCGGACAGGGGGCAGTGAAAAACTGTTTTTT.

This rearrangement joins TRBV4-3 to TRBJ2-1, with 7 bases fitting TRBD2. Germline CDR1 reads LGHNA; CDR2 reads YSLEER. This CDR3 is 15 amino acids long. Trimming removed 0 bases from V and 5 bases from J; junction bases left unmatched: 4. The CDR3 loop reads CASSQEGGSHNEQFF. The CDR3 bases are TGCGCCAGCAGCCAAGAGGGGGGGTCCCACAATGAGCAGTTCTTC.

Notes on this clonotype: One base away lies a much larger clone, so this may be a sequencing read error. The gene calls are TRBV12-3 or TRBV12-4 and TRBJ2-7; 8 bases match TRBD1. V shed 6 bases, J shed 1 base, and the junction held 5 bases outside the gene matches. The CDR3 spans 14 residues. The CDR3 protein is CASRQGQGSYEQYF. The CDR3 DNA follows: TGTGCCAGCAGGCAAGGACAGGGATCCTACGAGCAGTACTTC.

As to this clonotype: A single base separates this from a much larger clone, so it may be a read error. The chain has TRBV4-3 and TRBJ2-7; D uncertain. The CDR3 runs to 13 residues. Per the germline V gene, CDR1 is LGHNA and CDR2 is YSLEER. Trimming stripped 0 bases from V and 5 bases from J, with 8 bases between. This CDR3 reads CASSQDLSHEQYF. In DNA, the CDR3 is TGCGCCAGCAGCCAAGATCTTAGCCACGAGCAGTACTTC.

The CDR3 DNA follows: TGTGCCAGCAGGCCTCCAACCATACTAGCGCGAGACGATGAGCAGTACTTC. It codes for CASRPPTILARDDEQYF. V and J are TRBV5-6 and TRBJ2-5, with 7 bases fitting TRBD2. Germline assignment: CDR1 SGHDT and CDR2 YYEEEE. V shed 5 bases, J shed 11 bases, and the junction held 24 bases outside the gene matches. The CDR3 is 17 residues long.

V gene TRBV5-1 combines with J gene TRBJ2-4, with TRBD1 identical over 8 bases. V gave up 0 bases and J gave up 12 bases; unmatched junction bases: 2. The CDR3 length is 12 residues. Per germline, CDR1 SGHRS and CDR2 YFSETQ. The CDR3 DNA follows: TGCGCCAGCAGCTTGGGGGGACAGGATCAGTACTTC. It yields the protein CASSLGGQDQYF.

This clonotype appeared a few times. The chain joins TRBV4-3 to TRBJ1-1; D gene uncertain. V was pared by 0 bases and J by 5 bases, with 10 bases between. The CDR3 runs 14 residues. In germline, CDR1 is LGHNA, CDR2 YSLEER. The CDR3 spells CASSQDKGRTEAFF. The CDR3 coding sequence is TGCGCCAGCAGCCAAGACAAAGGGAGGACTGAAGCTTTCTTT.

This CDR3 reads CASSLEGSSTEAFF. The CDR3 nucleotides read TGTGCCAGCAGCTTAGAGGGGTCCAGCACTGAAGCTTTCTTT. The chain recombines TRBV7-9 with TRBJ1-1; a weak D match, TRBD1 (5 bases). CDR1 is SEHNR, CDR2 FQNEAQ, per germline (reference sequence). CDR3 length equals 14 residues. V was pared by 1 base and J by 4 bases, with 10 bases between.

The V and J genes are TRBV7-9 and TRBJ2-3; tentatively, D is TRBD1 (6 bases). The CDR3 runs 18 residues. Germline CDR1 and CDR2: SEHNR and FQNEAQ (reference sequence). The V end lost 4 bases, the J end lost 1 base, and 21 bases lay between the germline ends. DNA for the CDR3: TGTGCCAGCAGCTGGTTCAGGCGCATAAAGGGGGGCACAGATACGCAGTATTTT. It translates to CASSWFRRIKGGTDTQYF.

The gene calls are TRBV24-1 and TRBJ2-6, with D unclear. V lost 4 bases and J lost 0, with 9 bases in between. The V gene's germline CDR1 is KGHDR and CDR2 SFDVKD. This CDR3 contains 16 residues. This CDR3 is CATSDPTASGANVLTF. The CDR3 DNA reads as TGTGCCACCAGTGACCCGACTGCCTCTGGGGCCAACGTCCTGACTTTC.

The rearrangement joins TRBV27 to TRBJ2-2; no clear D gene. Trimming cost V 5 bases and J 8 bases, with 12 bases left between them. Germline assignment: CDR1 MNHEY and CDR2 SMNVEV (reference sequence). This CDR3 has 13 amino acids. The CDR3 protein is CASSVSPSGELFF. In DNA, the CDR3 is TGTGCCAGCAGTGTAAGTCCATCAGGGGAGCTGTTTTTT.

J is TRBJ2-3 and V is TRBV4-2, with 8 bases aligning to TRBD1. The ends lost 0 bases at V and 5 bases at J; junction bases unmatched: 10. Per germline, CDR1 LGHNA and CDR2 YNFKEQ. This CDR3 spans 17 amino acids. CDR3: CASSQEMPGQGVDTQYF. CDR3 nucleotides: TGTGCCAGCAGCCAAGAAATGCCCGGACAGGGAGTAGATACGCAGTATTTT.

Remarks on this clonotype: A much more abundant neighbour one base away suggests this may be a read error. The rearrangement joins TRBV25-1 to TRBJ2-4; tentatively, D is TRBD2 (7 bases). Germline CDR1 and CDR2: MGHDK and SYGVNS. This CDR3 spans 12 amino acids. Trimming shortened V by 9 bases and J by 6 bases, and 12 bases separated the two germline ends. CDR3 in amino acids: CASEGGGNIQYF. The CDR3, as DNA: TGTGCCAGTGAGGGGGGGGGAAACATTCAGTACTTC.

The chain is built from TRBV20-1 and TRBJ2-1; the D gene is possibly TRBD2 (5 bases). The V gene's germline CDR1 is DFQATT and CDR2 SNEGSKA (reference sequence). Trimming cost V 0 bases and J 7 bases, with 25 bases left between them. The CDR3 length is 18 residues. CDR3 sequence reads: CSAREGSGLATFLNEQFF. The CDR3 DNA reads TGCAGTGCTAGAGAGGGCTCTGGACTCGCTACCTTTTTAAATGAGCAGTTCTTC.

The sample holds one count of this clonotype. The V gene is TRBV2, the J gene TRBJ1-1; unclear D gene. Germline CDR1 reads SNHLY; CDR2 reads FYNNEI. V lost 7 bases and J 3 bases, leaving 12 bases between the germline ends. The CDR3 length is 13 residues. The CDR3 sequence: CASIPQADTEAFF. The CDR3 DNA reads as TGTGCCAGCATCCCCCAGGCAGACACTGAAGCTTTCTTT.

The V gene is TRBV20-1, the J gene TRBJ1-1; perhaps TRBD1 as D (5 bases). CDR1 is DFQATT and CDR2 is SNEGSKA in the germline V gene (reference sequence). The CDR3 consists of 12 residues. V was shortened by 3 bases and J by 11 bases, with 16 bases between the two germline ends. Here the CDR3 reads CSASRGGTWAFF. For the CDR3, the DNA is TGCAGTGCTAGTCGCGGGGGGACGTGGGCTTTCTTT.

DNA of the CDR3: TGTGCCAGCAGCCAGGGGACGGCAGAATATCAGCCCCAGCATTTT. Its translation is CASSQGTAEYQPQHF. V and J are TRBV7-9 and TRBJ1-5; possible D gene TRBD1, 6 bases. There are 15 residues in the CDR3. V lost 5 bases to trimming and J lost 5 bases, with 16 bases between them. Germline V gives CDR1 SEHNR, CDR2 FQNEAQ (reference sequence).

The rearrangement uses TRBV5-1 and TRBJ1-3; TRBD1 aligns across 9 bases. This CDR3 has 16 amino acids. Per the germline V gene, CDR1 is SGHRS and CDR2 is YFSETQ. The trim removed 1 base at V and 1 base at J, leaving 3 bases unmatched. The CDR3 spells CASSLTGTGSGNTIYF. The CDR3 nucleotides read TGCGCCAGCAGCTTGACCGGGACAGGGTCTGGAAACACCATATATTTT.

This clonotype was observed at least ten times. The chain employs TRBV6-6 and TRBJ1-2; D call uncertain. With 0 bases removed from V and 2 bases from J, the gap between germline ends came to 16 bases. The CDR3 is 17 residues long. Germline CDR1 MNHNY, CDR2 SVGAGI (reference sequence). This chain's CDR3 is CASSYSKPASLNYGYTF. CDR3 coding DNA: TGTGCCAGCAGTTACTCCAAGCCCGCTTCCCTGAACTATGGCTACACCTTC.

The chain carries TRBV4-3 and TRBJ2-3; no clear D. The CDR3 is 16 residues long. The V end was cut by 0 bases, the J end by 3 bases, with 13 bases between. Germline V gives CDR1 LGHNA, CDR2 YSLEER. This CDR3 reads CASSQDFSAETDTQYF. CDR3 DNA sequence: TGCGCCAGCAGCCAAGATTTCAGCGCAGAAACAGATACGCAGTATTTT.

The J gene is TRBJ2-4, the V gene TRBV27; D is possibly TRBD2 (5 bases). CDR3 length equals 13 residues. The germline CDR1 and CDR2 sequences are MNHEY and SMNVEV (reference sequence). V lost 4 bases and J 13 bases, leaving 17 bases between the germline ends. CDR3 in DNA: TGTGCCAGCAGTTCCACAGTGCCTGGGGAGCAGTACTTC. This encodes CASSSTVPGEQYF.

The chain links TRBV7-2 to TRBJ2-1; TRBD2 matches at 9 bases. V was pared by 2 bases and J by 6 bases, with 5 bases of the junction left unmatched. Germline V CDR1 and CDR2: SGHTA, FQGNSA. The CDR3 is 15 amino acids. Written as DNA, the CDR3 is TGTGCCAGCAGCTTACTGCGGGGGGGCCCCAATGAGCAGTTCTTC. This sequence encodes CASSLLRGGPNEQFF. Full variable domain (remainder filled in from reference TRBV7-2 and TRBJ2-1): GAGVSQSPSNKVTEKGKDVELRCDPISGHTALYWYRQSLGQGLEFLIYFQGNSAPDKSGLPSDRFSAERTGGSVSTLTIQRTQQEDSAVYLCASSLLRGGPNEQFFGPGTRLTVL.

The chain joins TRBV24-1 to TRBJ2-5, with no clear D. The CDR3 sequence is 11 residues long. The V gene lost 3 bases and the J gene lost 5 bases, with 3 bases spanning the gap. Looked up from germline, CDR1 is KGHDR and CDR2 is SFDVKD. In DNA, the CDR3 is TGTGCCACCAGTGATGGGGAGACCCAGTACTTC. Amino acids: CATSDGETQYF.

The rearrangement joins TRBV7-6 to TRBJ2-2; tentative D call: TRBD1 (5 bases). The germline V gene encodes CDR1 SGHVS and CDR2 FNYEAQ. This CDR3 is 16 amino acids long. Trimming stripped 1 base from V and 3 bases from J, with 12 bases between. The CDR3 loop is CASSLGPGRYTGELFF. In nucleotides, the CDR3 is TGTGCCAGCAGCTTAGGGCCAGGGCGATACACCGGGGAGCTGTTTTTT.

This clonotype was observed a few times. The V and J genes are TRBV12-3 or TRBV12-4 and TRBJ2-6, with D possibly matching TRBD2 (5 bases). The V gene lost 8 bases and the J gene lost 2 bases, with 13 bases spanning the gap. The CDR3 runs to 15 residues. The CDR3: CASGSRLTGANVLTF. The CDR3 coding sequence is TGTGCCAGCGGTTCTCGACTAACTGGGGCCAACGTCCTGACTTTC.

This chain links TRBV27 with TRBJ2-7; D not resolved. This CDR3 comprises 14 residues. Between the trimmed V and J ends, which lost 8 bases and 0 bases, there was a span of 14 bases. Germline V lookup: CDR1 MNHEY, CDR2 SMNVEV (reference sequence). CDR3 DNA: TGTGCCAGCGGTATCCCGTACAGCTCCTACGAGCAGTACTTC. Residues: CASGIPYSSYEQYF.